One and the same sample provided the 18 T cell receptor beta chains below, sequenced in a study of metastatic and nonmetastatic thyroid tumors. TCRdb re-called clones via MiXCR from the PCR reads. The sample lists around 26,000 clones, roughly 20% occurring once. Prior to thyroid surgery, none of the patients had received any treatment. Sample: adjacent normal tissue. These receptors all stem from a female donor with papillary thyroid cancer or a benign thyroid nodule (not recorded which). Some clones in this sample may be carry-over from other donors' samples.

This clone was counted many times. The rearrangement links TRBV19 to TRBJ2-5; 9 bases match TRBD2. V lost 1 base, J lost 3 bases, and 0 bases stayed unmatched. The CDR3 has 14 residues. Per the germline V gene, CDR1 is LNHDA and CDR2 is SQIVND (reference sequence). This chain's CDR3 is CASSIASGKETQYF. The CDR3 nucleotides are TGTGCCAGTAGTATAGCTAGCGGGAAAGAGACCCAGTACTTC. Full variable domain (remainder filled in from reference TRBV19 and TRBJ2-5): DGGITQSPKYLFRKEGQNVTLSCEQNLNHDAMYWYRQDPGQGLRLIYYSQIVNDFQKGDIAEGYSVSREKKESFPLTVTSAQKNPTAFYLCASSIASGKETQYFGPGTRLLVL.

As for this clone: The germline gene is not matched at one end of the junction; a read error may be the cause. The V and J genes are TRBV9 and TRBJ1-1; unclear D gene. CDR1 and CDR2 (germline): SGDLS, YYNGEE. The CDR3 is made up of 15 amino acids. CDR3 sequence (DNA): TGTTCCAGCAGCCCTAGCGGGAGTCTGAACACTGAAGCTTTCTTT. Translation: CSSSPSGSLNTEAFF. Full variable domain (missing parts from reference TRBV9 and TRBJ1-1): DSGVTQTPKHLITATGQRVTLRCSPRSGDLSVYWYQQSLDQGLQFLIQYYNGEERAKGNILERFSAQQFPDLHSELNLSSLELGDSALYFCSSSPSGSLNTEAFFGQGTRLTVV.

The rearrangement joins TRBV12-3 or TRBV12-4 to TRBJ2-3; TRBD2 matches 9 bases. V was clipped by 5 bases and J by 4 bases; unmatched bases: 10. There are 16 residues in the CDR3. The CDR3 DNA reads TGTGCCAGCAGTCTCCAGGCGGGAGGGGGGGCAGATACGCAGTATTTT. Translation: CASSLQAGGGADTQYF.

The chain links TRBV15 to TRBJ2-1; D is uncertain. This CDR3 has 15 residues. The germline CDR1 and CDR2 sequences are LNHNV and YYDKDF (reference sequence). Trimming stripped 3 bases from V and 4 bases from J, with 13 bases between. The CDR3 nucleotides read TGTGCCACCAGCAGGGACCCCGATATGTACAATGAGCAGTTCTTC. Translation gives CATSRDPDMYNEQFF.

A word on this clone: A much larger clone lies a single base off, so this may be a read error. This chain connects TRBV5-4 to TRBJ2-1; D ambiguous. Germline V gene data show CDR1 as SGHNT and CDR2 as YYREEE (reference sequence). The CDR3 runs to 13 residues. The CDR3: CASTLRPGDEQFF. CDR3 in DNA: TGTGCCAGCACCTTGAGGCCTGGGGATGAGCAGTTCTTC.

The chain has TRBV15 and TRBJ2-7, with 11 nucleotides matching TRBD2. The CDR3 is 16 amino acids. CDR1 is LNHNV, CDR2 YYDKDF, per germline (reference sequence). V shed 2 bases, J shed 7 bases, and the junction held 10 bases outside the gene matches. The CDR3 coding sequence is TGTGCCACCAGCAGACGCCGGACTAGCGGGTCCCAAGAGCAGTACTTC. Its translation: CATSRRRTSGSQEQYF.

The table lists this clone with many counts. This chain links TRBV20-1 with TRBJ2-1, with D perhaps TRBD2 (6 bases). Germline lookup yields CDR1 DFQATT and CDR2 SNEGSKA (reference sequence). CDR3 length: 13 residues. Trimming left V 6 bases short and J 6 bases short, with 15 bases between. CDR3 sequence: CSARRGGPNEQFF. The CDR3 DNA reads as TGCAGTGCCCGGCGGGGCGGGCCCAATGAGCAGTTCTTC.

This clone was detected ten times or more. Additional DNA sequences in this sample encode the identical CDR3. V usage is TRBV2 and J usage is TRBJ2-7; 9 bases line up with TRBD2. The CDR3 runs to 14 residues. The V gene's germline CDR1 is SNHLY and CDR2 FYNNEI. V was pared by 9 bases and J by 2 bases, with 8 bases of the junction left unmatched. CDR3 amino acids: CASRQGLAAYEQYF. In DNA, the CDR3 is TGTGCCAGTAGACAGGGACTAGCAGCCTACGAGCAGTACTTC.

The J gene is TRBJ2-1, the V gene TRBV9, with 9 bases lining up with TRBD2. CDR1 is SGDLS, CDR2 YYNGEE, per germline. This CDR3 has 15 amino acids. The V and J ends lost 6 bases and 7 bases, in that order; junction bases with no gene match: 11. The CDR3 reads CASIPPGSGRNEQFF. For the CDR3, the DNA is TGTGCCAGCATTCCCCCCGGAAGCGGGAGGAATGAGCAGTTCTTC.

This clone was recorded at least ten times. CDR3 residues: CASSEEGGSNEKLFF. CDR3 sequence (DNA): TGTGCCAGCAGCGAAGAAGGAGGATCTAATGAAAAACTGTTTTTT. This chain joins TRBV9 and TRBJ1-4; D gene ambiguous. Germline V CDR1 and CDR2: SGDLS, YYNGEE. The CDR3 is 15 residues long. V was cut by 3 bases and J by 3 bases, with 12 bases left in between.

In its sample, this clone is medium-sized. The chain has TRBV20-1 and TRBJ2-7; D is tentatively TRBD1 or TRBD2 (6 bases each). The germline V and J ends were trimmed by 6 bases and 3 bases, with 15 bases remaining between them. Germline CDR1 is DFQATT and CDR2 is SNEGSKA (reference sequence). There are 13 residues in the CDR3. CDR3 coding DNA: TGCAGTGCACCCCACGGGGGCCACTACGAGCAGTACTTC. This sequence encodes CSAPHGGHYEQYF.

This clone was counted many times. The chain employs TRBV9 and TRBJ2-3; 10 positions match TRBD2. The germline V gene has CDR1 SGDLS and CDR2 YYNGEE. The CDR3 totals 17 residues. V was pared by 4 bases and J by 0 bases, with 8 bases of the junction left unmatched. CDR3 sequence: CASSPRQTSGSTDTQYF. CDR3 DNA sequence: TGTGCCAGCAGCCCGCGCCAGACTAGCGGGAGCACAGATACGCAGTATTTT.

The chain joins TRBV2 to TRBJ1-4; D is undetermined. Germline-derived CDR1 and CDR2 are SNHLY and FYNNEI. Trimming took 6 bases from V and 6 from J, leaving 14 bases between them. This CDR3 has 14 amino acids. The CDR3 reads CASRLLGVHEKLFF. CDR3 coding DNA: TGTGCCAGCAGGCTTCTTGGGGTCCATGAAAAACTGTTTTTT.

This clone came up many times. This chain joins TRBV20-1 and TRBJ1-2, with a tentative D call TRBD1 (6 bases). CDR1 and CDR2 from the germline V gene are DFQATT and SNEGSKA (reference sequence). Trimming left V 0 bases short and J 4 bases short, with 12 bases between. The CDR3 loop spans 14 amino acids. CDR3: CSARDKDRSYGYTF. DNA for the CDR3: TGCAGTGCTAGAGATAAAGACAGGTCCTATGGCTACACCTTC.

This rearrangement joins TRBV20-1 to TRBJ2-7; possibly TRBD1 for D (6 bases). Trimming cost V 5 bases and J 4 bases, with 9 bases left between them. This CDR3 contains 11 residues. The V gene's germline CDR1 is DFQATT and CDR2 SNEGSKA (reference sequence). In nucleotides, the CDR3 is TGCAGTGCTCGACAGGATTACGAGCAGTACTTC. Protein: CSARQDYEQYF.

Concerning this clone: One end of the junction fails to match germline, which may point to a read error. The rearrangement joins TRBV28 to TRBJ1-5; D remains unclear. CDR1 is MDHEN and CDR2 is SYDVKM in the germline V gene. The CDR3 is made up of 17 amino acids. The CDR3 sequence is CASGLPLGPLGYQPQHF. CDR3 coding DNA: TGTGCCAGCGGTTTACCCCTCGGACCGCTGGGATATCAGCCCCAGCACTTT.

This clone showed up just a few times. V is TRBV5-1 and J is TRBJ2-3; unclear D gene. V was cut by 5 bases and J by 6 bases, with 13 bases left in between. Germline CDR1 is SGHRS and CDR2 is YFSETQ. CDR3 length: 13 residues. CDR3 loop: CASRPVTADTQYF. Here the CDR3 DNA reads TGCGCCAGCAGACCCGTGACGGCCGATACGCAGTATTTT. Looking up the rest from reference TRBV5-1 and TRBJ2-3 gives the full variable domain: KAGVTQTPRYLIKTRGQQVTLSCSPISGHRSVSWYQQTPGQGLQFLFEYFSETQRNKGNFPGRFSGRQFSNSRSEMNVSTLELGDSALYLCASRPVTADTQYFGPGTRLTVL.

The rearrangement links TRBV12-3 or TRBV12-4 to TRBJ1-6, with a tentative D call TRBD1 (6 bases). The CDR3 is made up of 18 amino acids. V gave up 8 bases and J gave up 10 bases, with 30 bases separating them. The CDR3: CASGANPVTGRPGSPLHF. CDR3 DNA sequence: TGTGCCAGCGGTGCAAACCCCGTGACAGGACGACCGGGGTCACCCCTCCACTTT.